This T cell receptor beta chain was captured in a study of blood T cell repertoires in COVID-19. Across the whole study: Sites in the United States, Italy and Spain provided acute and convalescent COVID-19 samples.

In assigning cohorts, the study relied on participant-reported clinical history. Recovered Cohort 3 donors showed two negative PCRs, clearance, or symptom resolution. With V trimmed by 5 bases and J by 4 bases, 7 bases remained unmatched. Looked up from germline, CDR1 is SEHNR and CDR2 is FQNEAQ (reference sequence). The CDR3 has 15 amino acids. Per the original methods: Estimates of nucleated cell counts were drawn from the amplification of reference gene primers. Only in-frame clones appear in the TCRdb table, and some are missing; sequencing was by immunoSEQ multiplex PCR. The V and J calls and clone size were taken over from that table, and D and trimming were inferred from the DNA. In the table there are 150,000 to 200,000 clones, about 90% of which are singletons.

The J gene is TRBJ1-2, the V gene TRBV7-9; 10 nucleotides line up with TRBD1. Sequencing was done on a sample of PBMCs or T cells enriched from blood (not recorded which). This TCR came from a woman aged 45 to 65 who had recovered from COVID-19. CDR3: CASSPRDRGTYGYTF. CDR3 coding DNA: TGTGCCAGCAGCCCCCGGGACAGGGGCACCTATGGCTACACCTTC.